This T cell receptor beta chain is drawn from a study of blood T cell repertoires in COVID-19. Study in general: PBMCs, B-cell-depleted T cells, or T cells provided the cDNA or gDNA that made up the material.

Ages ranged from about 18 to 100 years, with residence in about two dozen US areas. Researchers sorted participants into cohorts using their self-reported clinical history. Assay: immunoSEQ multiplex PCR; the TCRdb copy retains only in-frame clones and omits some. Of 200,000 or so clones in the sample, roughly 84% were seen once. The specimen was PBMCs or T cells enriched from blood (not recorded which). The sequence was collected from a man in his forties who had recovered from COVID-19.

The CDR3 protein is CASSPQEGRQGDTEAFF. DNA of the CDR3: TGTGCCAGCAGCCCTCAAGAGGGGAGGCAGGGGGACACTGAAGCTTTCTTT. This chain links TRBV9 with TRBJ1-1, with 7 bases identical to TRBD1. CDR1 is SGDLS and CDR2 is YYNGEE in the germline V gene. This CDR3 contains 17 residues. With 4 bases clipped from V and 3 bases from J, the junction kept 15 bases outside the gene matches.